This T cell receptor (beta chain) is drawn from a study of shared T cell receptors in the human thymus (dated by TCRdb to the early 2020s). At the level of the whole study: The study examined how self-reactive, shared T-cell receptor alpha chains are generated in the human thymus.

Library preparation employed the immunoSEQ multiplex PCR assay. TCRdb took over this immuneACCESS table, retaining in-frame rearrangements with V and J assigned. Such tables are incomplete; in checked studies, under half of the missing clones stem from an unresolved V gene, and the remainder is unexplained. This sample holds hundreds of thousands of clones; roughly 86% were observed only once. Of the sample, about 0.0094% falls within the top ten clones. On this clone itself: Its specific antigen is unknown. No clone much larger than this one lies a single base away; base qualities are absent.

These data also featured in a second study, about human thymus T cells. The second paper further reports: The donors were immunologically healthy infants in Finland who had open corrective cardiac surgery for congenital heart defects. Thymus tissue was obtained as surgical resects removed during corrective cardiac surgery. Both the thymic and the peripheral blood repertoires appeared to show biased V and J gene segment usage. The related research found that thymic TCR repertoires overlapped highly between unrelated individuals. The study characterized TCR alpha and beta repertoires from about 8 infant thymus samples and a few related peripheral blood samples. The infant donors were about 6 to 244 days old, and the cohort included several males and two females. Thymocytes were released mechanically from tissue and stored at -70 °C as pellets of roughly 9-31 million cells. Genomic DNA was extracted from frozen cell pellets with a QIAsymphony instrument. Using the immunoSEQ multiplex PCR assay, the TCRB and TCRAD loci were amplified from a standardized quantity of quality-controlled genomic DNA. The amplicons spanned the V(D)J region and were long enough to cover the CDR3 and allow V and J genes to be identified. The commercial immunoSEQ service was used to sequence amplicons on an Illumina platform. Primer bias and sequencing errors were corrected as previously described, and TCRAD and TCRB were defined on the basis of the IMGT database. Repertoires were analysed with immunoSEQ Analyzer 3.0 and VDJTools, covering basic statistics, V/J segment usage, diversity estimates, rarefaction and pairwise overlap. Diversity was estimated using the Chao1, ChaoE, Efron-Thisted, Shannon and inverse Simpson indices, and was also estimated on datasets down-sampled to the size of the smallest sample. Repertoire overlap used strict matching of CDR3 nucleotide sequence, V gene and J gene, with Jaccard-based multidimensional scaling clustering. Thymus samples yielded on average around 800,000 unique TCRB clonotypes, compared with around 91,000 from blood samples.

The sequenced sample was thymocytes. This TCR derives from a boy under two years old with a congenital heart defect. Donor details come from another sample of the same person, matched by shared clones.

CDR3 loop: CASSWSGDRGVYEQYF. The nucleotides are TGTGCCAGCAGTTGGTCGGGGGACAGGGGAGTATACGAGCAGTACTTC. Recombination joined TRBV27 with TRBJ2-5, with TRBD1 identical over 10 junction bases. Gene TRBJ2-7 matches the end of the DNA better, so the J call may be wrong. Looking up the germline V gene (reference sequence) yields CDR1 MNHEY and CDR2 SMNVEV. The CDR3 starts with the cysteine, ends with the phenylalanine, and has 16 residues. Only CDR3 DNA remains: 48 bases, in frame from the first base.